One sample yielded the 15 T cell receptor beta chains listed below, sequenced in a study of cytomegalovirus exposure and HLA in healthy donors. Amplification used 60 Vbeta primers and 13 Jbeta primers. The protocol was immunoSEQ multiplex PCR, while the TCRdb copy is restricted to in-frame clones and leaves out a portion. The sample contains around 170,000 clones, over 80% of which appear only once. Sequenced: PBMCs. These receptors originate from a man in his forties in good health and CMV-seropositive.

The rearrangement uses TRBV19 and TRBJ2-3, with TRBD1 matching 12 bases. Germline-derived CDR1 and CDR2 are LNHDA and SQIVND (reference sequence). With V trimmed by 3 bases and J by 4 bases, 5 bases remained unmatched. The CDR3 extends over 16 amino acids. The CDR3 reads CASSMGQGAIPDTQYF. The DNA of the CDR3 is TGTGCCAGTAGTATGGGACAGGGGGCGATCCCAGATACGCAGTATTTT. The full variable domain, completed using reference TRBV19 and TRBJ2-3, is DGGITQSPKYLFRKEGQNVTLSCEQNLNHDAMYWYRQDPGQGLRLIYYSQIVNDFQKGDIAEGYSVSREKKESFPLTVTSAQKNPTAFYLCASSMGQGAIPDTQYFGPGTRLTVL.

This chain uses TRBV5-1 with TRBJ2-7, with 10 bases that match TRBD1. V shed 3 bases, J shed 4 bases, and the junction held 4 bases outside the gene matches. Germline V gene data show CDR1 as SGHRS and CDR2 as YFSETQ. The CDR3 covers 14 residues. The CDR3 nucleotides are TGCGCCAGCAGCTCCAGGACAGGGGGGTACGAGCAGTACTTC. It encodes CASSSRTGGYEQYF.

The table lists this clone with a few counts. The V and J genes are TRBV6-1 and TRBJ1-5; D unclear. Trimming removed 1 base from V and 7 bases from J, with 11 bases in between. Germline CDR1 and CDR2: MNHNS and SASEGT. The CDR3 extends over 14 amino acids. The CDR3 DNA reads TGTGCCAGCAGTGAAGGCGCCGAAGTACAGCCCCAGCATTTT. Protein sequence: CASSEGAEVQPQHF.

V usage is TRBV27 and J usage is TRBJ1-2; 7 bases map to TRBD1. Germline V gene data show CDR1 as MNHEY and CDR2 as SMNVEV (reference sequence). CDR3 size: 17 residues. The ends lost 6 bases at V and 2 bases at J; junction bases unmatched: 15. The CDR3 coding sequence is TGTGCCAGCAGAGCGATTATAGCGGGACAGACAAACTATGGCTACACCTTC. Protein sequence: CASRAIIAGQTNYGYTF.

The chain is built from TRBV7-3 and TRBJ2-2, with 10 bases that match TRBD1. CDR1 is SGHTA, CDR2 FQGTGA, per germline. J gave up 5 bases and V 5 bases, and 5 bases lay outside the gene matches. This CDR3 spans 15 amino acids. The CDR3 DNA sequence: TGTGCCAGCAGCATGACAGGGGGCTGGACCGGGGAGCTGTTTTTT. Its translation: CASSMTGGWTGELFF.

The chain uses TRBV9 and TRBJ2-7, with D possibly being TRBD1 (6 bases). There are 14 residues in the CDR3. Looked up from germline, CDR1 is SGDLS and CDR2 is YYNGEE. V lost 0 bases to trimming and J lost 5 bases, with 12 bases between them. The CDR3 is CASSVETGEDEQYF. The DNA for the CDR3 is TGTGCCAGCAGCGTAGAGACAGGAGAGGACGAGCAGTACTTC.

V gene TRBV4-3 combines with J gene TRBJ2-1; TRBD2 matches 7 bases. The germline V gene has CDR1 LGHNA and CDR2 YSLEER. The CDR3 is 15 residues long. J lost 3 bases, V lost 4 bases, and 6 bases had no gene match. The CDR3 DNA reads TGCGCCAGCAGCCGGGCCCGGGACTACTACAATGAGCAGTTCTTC. Translation: CASSRARDYYNEQFF.

V is TRBV2 and J is TRBJ2-7; D might be TRBD2 (7 bases). CDR3 length equals 11 residues. Germline lookup yields CDR1 SNHLY and CDR2 FYNNEI. Trimming stripped 8 bases from V and 6 bases from J, with 11 bases between. The CDR3 here is CASLGGREQYF. DNA of the CDR3: TGTGCCAGCTTGGGGGGGCGCGAGCAGTACTTC.

V gene TRBV4-3 combines with J gene TRBJ1-2, with D hard to call. V was trimmed by 0 bases and J by 1 base, leaving 12 bases between them. Germline CDR1 reads LGHNA; CDR2 reads YSLEER. The CDR3 sequence is 16 residues long. The CDR3 sequence is CASSQDLAALNYGYTF. The DNA for the CDR3 is TGCGCCAGCAGCCAAGATTTGGCTGCCCTTAACTATGGCTACACCTTC.

As regards this clone: This specimen includes other DNA sequences encoding the same CDR3. CDR3 in amino acids: CASSLGQYEQYF. The DNA for the CDR3 is TGTGCCAGCAGCTTAGGACAGTACGAGCAGTACTTC. The J gene is TRBJ2-7, the V gene TRBV7-2; the D gene is possibly TRBD1 (5 bases). The CDR3 runs to 12 residues. Trimming cost V 1 base and J 4 bases, with 5 bases left between them. Germline assignment: CDR1 SGHTA and CDR2 FQGNSA.

This chain connects TRBV11-2 to TRBJ1-1, with 7 bases fitting TRBD1. The CDR3 covers 14 residues. The V and J ends lost 4 bases and 4 bases, in that order; junction bases with no gene match: 6. Looked up from germline, CDR1 is SGHAT and CDR2 is FQNNGV. The CDR3 region is CASSYGTAGTEAFF. As DNA, the CDR3 is TGTGCCAGCAGCTACGGGACAGCAGGCACTGAAGCTTTCTTT. The full variable domain, in which reference TRBV11-2 and TRBJ1-1 provide the parts outside the CDR3, is EAGVAQSPRYKIIEKRQSVAFWCNPISGHATLYWYQQILGQGPKLLIQFQNNGVVDDSQLPKDRFSAERLKGVDSTLKIQPAKLEDSAVYLCASSYGTAGTEAFFGQGTRLTVV.

In DNA, the CDR3 is TGTGCCAGCAGCTCCCCGACTAGCGGGGGGGAAACCTACGAGCAGTACTTC. This translates into CASSSPTSGGETYEQYF. The chain employs TRBV7-2 and TRBJ2-7; 14 bases match TRBD2. This CDR3 region has 17 residues. CDR1 and CDR2 from the germline V gene are SGHTA and FQGNSA. V trimming: 4 bases; J trimming: 2 bases; junction bases outside the gene matches: 7.

V and J are TRBV18 and TRBJ1-4; TRBD1 aligns across 10 bases. The trim removed 3 bases at V and 5 bases at J, leaving 0 bases unmatched. The CDR3 spans 14 residues. Germline lookup yields CDR1 KGHSH and CDR2 LQKENI. The CDR3: CASSPDRGNEKLFF. CDR3 nucleotide sequence: TGTGCCAGCTCACCGGACAGGGGGAATGAAAAACTGTTTTTT.

The rearrangement uses TRBV7-8 and TRBJ2-5, with D perhaps TRBD2 (5 bases). V gave up 1 base and J gave up 2 bases, with 14 bases separating them. Germline V gene sequence: CDR1 SGHVS, CDR2 FQNEAQ. The CDR3 is 16 amino acids. The CDR3 DNA follows: TGTGCCAGCAGCTTAGACCCCGGACTGTTTCAAGAGACCCAGTACTTC. It specifies CASSLDPGLFQETQYF.

The V gene is TRBV28, the J gene TRBJ2-7, with 12 bases fitting TRBD2. V trimming: 4 bases; J trimming: 0 bases; junction bases outside the gene matches: 10. The CDR3 sequence is 18 residues long. Germline lookup yields CDR1 MDHEN and CDR2 SYDVKM. The chain's CDR3 is CASSSDSLAGGLSYEQYF. The CDR3 DNA reads TGTGCCAGCAGTTCCGATTCACTAGCGGGGGGCCTCTCCTACGAGCAGTACTTC.